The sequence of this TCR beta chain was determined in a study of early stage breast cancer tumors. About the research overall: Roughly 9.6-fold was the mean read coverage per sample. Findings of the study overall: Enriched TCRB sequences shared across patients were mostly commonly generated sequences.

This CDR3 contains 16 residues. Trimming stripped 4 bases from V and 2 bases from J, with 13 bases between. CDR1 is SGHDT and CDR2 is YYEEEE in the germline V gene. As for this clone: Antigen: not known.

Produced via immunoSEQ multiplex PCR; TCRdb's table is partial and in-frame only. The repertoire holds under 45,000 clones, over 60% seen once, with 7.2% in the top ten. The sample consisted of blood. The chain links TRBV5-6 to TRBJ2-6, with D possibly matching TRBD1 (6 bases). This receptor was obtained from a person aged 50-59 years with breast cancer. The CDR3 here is CASSKYRDPGANVLTF. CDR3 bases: TGTGCCAGCAGCAAATACAGGGATCCTGGGGCCAACGTCCTGACTTTC.